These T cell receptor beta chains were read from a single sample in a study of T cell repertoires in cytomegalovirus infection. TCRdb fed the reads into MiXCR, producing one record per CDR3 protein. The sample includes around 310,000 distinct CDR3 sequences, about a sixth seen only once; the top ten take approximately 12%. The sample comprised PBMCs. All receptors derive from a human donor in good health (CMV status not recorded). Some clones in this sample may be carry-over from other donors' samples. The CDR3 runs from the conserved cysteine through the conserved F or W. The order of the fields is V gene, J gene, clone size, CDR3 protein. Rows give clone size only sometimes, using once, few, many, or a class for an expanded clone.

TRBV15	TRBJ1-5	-	CATSPSAGEWIQPQHF
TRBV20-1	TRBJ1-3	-	CSARDSDGRSGNTIYF
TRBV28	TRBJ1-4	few	CASSLRQGALPTNEKLFF
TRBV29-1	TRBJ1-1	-	CSVEAGGGAEAFF
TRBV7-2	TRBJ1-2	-	CASSQGLDRAYGYTF
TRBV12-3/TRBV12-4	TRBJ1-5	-	CASRGGQLSNQPQHF
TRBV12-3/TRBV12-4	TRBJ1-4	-	CASSFVAGQDEKLFF
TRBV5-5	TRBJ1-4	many	CASSLSGRRGGEKLFF
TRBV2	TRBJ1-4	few	CASSETGFGEKLFF
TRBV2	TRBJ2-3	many	CASGMGGGPDTQYF
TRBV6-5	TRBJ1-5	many	CASSYGRTQPQHF
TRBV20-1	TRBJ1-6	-	CSAPEQGSTYNSPLHF
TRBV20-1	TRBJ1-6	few	CSARDSVGVPTHSPLHF
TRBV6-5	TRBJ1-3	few	CASSYSKGAGNTIYF
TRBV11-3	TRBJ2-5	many	CASSLRPGSKETQYF
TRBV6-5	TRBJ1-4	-	CASSPSGRNEKLFF
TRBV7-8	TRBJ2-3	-	CASSLVWGLAGGTDTQYF
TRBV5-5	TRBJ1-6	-	CASSLADDSPLHF
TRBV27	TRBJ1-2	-	CASTGTGMKDGYTF
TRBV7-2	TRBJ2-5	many	CASSYSGGEETQYF
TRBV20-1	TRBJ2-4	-	CSAREPDIQYF
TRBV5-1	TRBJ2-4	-	CASSSGAGSGNMQYF
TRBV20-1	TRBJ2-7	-	CSAAAGGTGEQYF
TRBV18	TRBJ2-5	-	CASSPPATGGSETQYF
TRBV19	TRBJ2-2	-	CASRRPDRGLAGELFF
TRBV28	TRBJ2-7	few	CASSETSSAYEQYF
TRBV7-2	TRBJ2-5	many	CASSLVAGYQETQYF
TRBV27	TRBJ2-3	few	CASSLRTGPADTQYF
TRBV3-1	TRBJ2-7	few	CASTLSGGNEQYF
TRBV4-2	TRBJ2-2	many	CASSQEGEAGELFF
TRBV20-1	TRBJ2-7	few	CSARVGGPITEQYF
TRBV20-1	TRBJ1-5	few	CSARGKNSNQPQHF
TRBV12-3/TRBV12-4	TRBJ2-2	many	CASRLGGPNTGELFF
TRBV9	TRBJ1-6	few	CASSVGGRDRINSPLHF
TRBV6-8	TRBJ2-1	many	CASSYSWSGRDRHNEQFF
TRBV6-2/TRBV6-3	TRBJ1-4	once	CASSYSEGAATNEKLFF
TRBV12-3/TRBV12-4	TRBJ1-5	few	CASSLGGQGQPQHF
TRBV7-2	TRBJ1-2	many	CASSSTGNGESGYTF
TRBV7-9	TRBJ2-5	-	CASSQHSGGASQTQYF
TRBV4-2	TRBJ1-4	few	CASSVRGVLTNEKLFF
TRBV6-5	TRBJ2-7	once	CASSPDRGRYEQYF
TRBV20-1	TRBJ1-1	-	CSATPRTNTEAFF
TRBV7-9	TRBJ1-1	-	CASSYTGQSLRGTEAFF
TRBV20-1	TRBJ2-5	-	CSAPAQGEGQYF
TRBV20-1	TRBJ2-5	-	CSAQRPTGGHETQYF
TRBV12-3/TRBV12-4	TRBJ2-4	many	CASSFAVGIGKNIQYF
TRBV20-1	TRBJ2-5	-	CSLTGLQETQYF
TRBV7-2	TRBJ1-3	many	CASSSAGTSGNTIYF
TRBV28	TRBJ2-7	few	CASRSTQLGTASYEQYF
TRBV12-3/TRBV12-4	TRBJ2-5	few	CASSWDRAETQYF